The 5 T cell receptor beta chains in this list originate from one sample, sequenced in a study of memory CD4+ T cells and cytomegalovirus serostatus. The sort gate was single viable CD3+CD4+CD8-CD45RO+ cells for memory CD4+ T cells. The table came from immunoSEQ multiplex PCR; TCRdb's copy has only in-frame clones and leaves some out. This sample has some 44,000 clones, with around four fifths found just once. The sample was memory CD4+ T cells from blood. All receptors come from an adult in good health and CMV-seronegative.

This clone has just a few counts. This chain connects TRBV10-3 to TRBJ2-2; the D gene is possibly TRBD2 (7 bases). The CDR3 consists of 14 residues. From germline, CDR1 is ENHRY and CDR2 SYGVKD. Trimming removed 5 bases from V and 7 bases from J, with 14 bases in between. CDR3 amino acids: CAISQQGGFGELFF. CDR3 sequence (DNA): TGTGCCATCAGTCAACAGGGAGGGTTCGGGGAGCTGTTTTTT.

This chain joins TRBV19 and TRBJ1-2; TRBD1 matches at 7 bases. This CDR3 is 16 amino acids long. Germline values: CDR1 LNHDA, CDR2 SQIVND (reference sequence). With 4 bases clipped from V and 0 bases from J, the junction kept 8 bases outside the gene matches. CDR3 nucleotide sequence: TGTGCCAGTAGTAGAACCCGACAGGGAGCTAACTATGGCTACACCTTC. Translated: CASSRTRQGANYGYTF.

This clone was counted only a few times. The CDR3, as DNA: TGTGCCAGCAGCTTGGCTACAGAGCCCAGTGGCGAGCAGTACTTC. Translation gives CASSLATEPSGEQYF. The chain couples TRBV5-4 to TRBJ2-7; D is unclear. Trimming took 0 bases from V and 6 from J, leaving 16 bases between them. The CDR3 consists of 15 residues. CDR1 and CDR2 from the germline V gene are SGHNT and YYREEE (reference sequence).

The chain carries TRBV6-6 and TRBJ2-1; D is ambiguous. From germline, CDR1 is MNHNY and CDR2 SVGAGI (reference sequence). Trimming removed 2 bases at V and 7 bases at J, with 6 bases between. There are 12 residues in the CDR3. The CDR3 coding sequence is TGTGCCAGCAGTTACCTAGGAAATGAGCAGTTCTTC. Amino acids: CASSYLGNEQFF.

This chain uses TRBV6-5 with TRBJ1-2; D is ambiguous. CDR1 is MNHEY, CDR2 SVGAGI, per germline. The CDR3 runs to 15 residues. V was shortened by 0 bases and J by 0 bases, with 8 bases between the two germline ends. DNA for the CDR3: TGTGCCAGCAGTTACTCAGCAGGAGCTAACTATGGCTACACCTTC. Translated, it gives CASSYSAGANYGYTF.